These 14 T cell receptor beta chains came from one sample sequenced in a study of control samples from healthy donors and cancer patients. The assay was immunoSEQ multiplex PCR, and TCRdb's table has in-frame clones only and misses some. The top ten clones hold about 2.8% of a sample with some 110,000 clones, 93% of them seen once. Sequencing was done on a sample of blood. Every receptor here comes from a young man in good health.

The rearrangement uses TRBV2 and TRBJ2-5, with a possible D match to TRBD2 (5 bases). The V end lost 4 bases, the J end lost 0 bases, and 9 bases lay between the germline ends. This CDR3 region has 14 residues. Germline V lookup: CDR1 SNHLY, CDR2 FYNNEI. CDR3 sequence (DNA): TGTGCCAGCAGTGGAGACTACTACCAAGAGACCCAGTACTTC. It yields the protein CASSGDYYQETQYF.

The V gene is TRBV5-5, the J gene TRBJ1-1; 8 nucleotides line up with TRBD1. Germline loops: CDR1 SGHKS, CDR2 YYEKEE (reference sequence). J was trimmed by 0 bases and V by 1 base; bases with no gene match: 11. CDR3 length: 18 amino acids. The DNA for the CDR3 is TGTGCCAGCAGCTTGAGGGCAGGGGGCCTGCTGTTGAACACTGAAGCTTTCTTT. It specifies CASSLRAGGLLLNTEAFF.

The J gene is TRBJ2-3, the V gene TRBV6-5; 8 bases match TRBD2. Looked up from germline, CDR1 is MNHEY and CDR2 is SVGAGI. The V and J ends lost 6 bases and 3 bases, in that order; junction bases with no gene match: 2. The length of the CDR3 is 13 residues. The CDR3 reads CASSGLATDTQYF. The CDR3 DNA reads TGTGCCAGCAGCGGACTAGCAACAGATACGCAGTATTTT.

The V call is TRBV5-1, the J call TRBJ1-2; D not resolved. This CDR3 region has 12 residues. Germline V gene lookup returns CDR1 SGHRS and CDR2 YFSETQ. The V gene lost 4 bases and the J gene lost 4 bases, with 8 bases spanning the gap. The CDR3 DNA sequence: TGCGCCAGCAGCGGGAAGGTCTATGGCTACACCTTC. Residues: CASSGKVYGYTF.

V and J are TRBV6-5 and TRBJ1-3, with D possibly TRBD1 on 6 matching bases. The CDR3 length is 15 residues. The ends were cut back, 7 bases at V and 4 bases at J, with 17 bases in the middle. Germline V lookup: CDR1 MNHEY, CDR2 SVGAGI. The CDR3 DNA is TGTGCCAGCACCAAGGGACAAGTGGTCGGAAACACCATATATTTT. Its translation: CASTKGQVVGNTIYF.

This chain uses TRBV5-1 with TRBJ1-2; D might be TRBD1 (5 bases). Germline-derived CDR1 and CDR2 are SGHRS and YFSETQ. The CDR3 consists of 15 residues. V dropped 4 bases and J dropped 8 bases, with 21 bases sitting between them. The CDR3 DNA follows: TGCGCCAGCAGCCCTGGGACGGCCACGACTGGGGGCTACACCTTC. Amino acid sequence: CASSPGTATTGGYTF. Combining the CDR3 with reference TRBV5-1 and TRBJ1-2 gives the whole variable domain KAGVTQTPRYLIKTRGQQVTLSCSPISGHRSVSWYQQTPGQGLQFLFEYFSETQRNKGNFPGRFSGRQFSNSRSEMNVSTLELGDSALYLCASSPGTATTGGYTFGSGTRLTVV.

The rearrangement links TRBV6-5 to TRBJ1-4; unclear D gene. The CDR3 has 15 amino acids. The germline V gene encodes CDR1 MNHEY and CDR2 SVGAGI. Trimming took off 6 bases at V and 3 bases at J, with 14 bases between the two ends. As DNA, the CDR3 is TGTGCCAGCAGCCCCCCGGGGATACCTAATGAAAAACTGTTTTTT. Translation: CASSPPGIPNEKLFF.

This sequence joins TRBV12-5 and TRBJ1-1, with a tentative D call TRBD1 (5 bases). The CDR3 has 13 residues. The germline V gene has CDR1 LGHNT and CDR2 FRNRAP. Trimming removed 6 bases at V and 3 bases at J, with 11 bases between. CDR3 in DNA: TGTGCTAGTGGCCTGGAGGGGTACACTGAAGCTTTCTTT. This gives the protein CASGLEGYTEAFF.

V gene TRBV19 combines with J gene TRBJ1-6, with a weak D call TRBD1 (6 bases). From germline, CDR1 is LNHDA and CDR2 SQIVND (reference sequence). Trimming took 7 bases from V and 11 from J, leaving 12 bases between them. CDR3 length: 12 residues. This chain's CDR3 is CASNDKGAPLHF. The CDR3 DNA reads TGTGCCAGTAACGACAAGGGGGCACCCCTCCACTTT.

V usage is TRBV4-1 and J usage is TRBJ1-1, with D unclear. In germline, CDR1 is MGHRA, CDR2 YSYEKL. This CDR3 comprises 15 residues. V was pared by 3 bases and J by 0 bases, with 11 bases between. In nucleotides, the CDR3 is TGCGCCAGCAGCCAGCAGACGGGCATGAACACTGAAGCTTTCTTT. Translating gives CASSQQTGMNTEAFF.

The chain carries TRBV5-1 and TRBJ2-6; D perhaps matches TRBD1 (6 bases). V gave up 2 bases and J gave up 0 bases, with 12 bases separating them. Germline V gene data show CDR1 as SGHRS and CDR2 as YFSETQ. The CDR3 is 17 amino acids. The CDR3 sequence is CASSFIGQTSGANVLTF. In DNA form, the CDR3 reads TGCGCCAGCAGCTTCATAGGACAGACCTCTGGGGCCAACGTCCTGACTTTC.

The V and J genes are TRBV28 and TRBJ1-4, with a possible D match to TRBD1 (5 bases). The CDR3 has 15 amino acids. V was pared by 6 bases and J by 5 bases, with 16 bases between. CDR1 and CDR2 from the germline V gene are MDHEN and SYDVKM. The CDR3 sequence is CASSPTGGINEKLFF. CDR3 nucleotides: TGTGCCAGCAGCCCCACGGGGGGAATCAATGAAAAACTGTTTTTT.

This chain joins TRBV28 and TRBJ2-5; D gene unclear. The CDR3 runs to 15 residues. Trimming took off 5 bases at V and 0 bases at J, with 13 bases between the two ends. Germline CDR1 is MDHEN and CDR2 is SYDVKM. CDR3 coding DNA: TGTGCCAGCAGTCTCCCGGACGGGTACCAAGAGACCCAGTACTTC. Protein: CASSLPDGYQETQYF. The full variable domain, completed using reference TRBV28 and TRBJ2-5, is DVKVTQSSRYLVKRTGEKVFLECVQDMDHENMFWYRQDPGLGLRLIYFSYDVKMKEKGDIPEGYSVSREKKERFSLILESASTNQTSMYLCASSLPDGYQETQYFGPGTRLLVL.

The chain carries TRBV5-1 and TRBJ1-5; a possible D gene is TRBD1 (5 bases). CDR3 length equals 13 residues. Germline loops: CDR1 SGHRS, CDR2 YFSETQ. V was cut by 0 bases and J by 6 bases, with 7 bases left in between. Here the CDR3 DNA reads TGCGCCAGCAGCTTGGGGGGGAGTCAGCCCCAGCATTTT. It is translated as CASSLGGSQPQHF.